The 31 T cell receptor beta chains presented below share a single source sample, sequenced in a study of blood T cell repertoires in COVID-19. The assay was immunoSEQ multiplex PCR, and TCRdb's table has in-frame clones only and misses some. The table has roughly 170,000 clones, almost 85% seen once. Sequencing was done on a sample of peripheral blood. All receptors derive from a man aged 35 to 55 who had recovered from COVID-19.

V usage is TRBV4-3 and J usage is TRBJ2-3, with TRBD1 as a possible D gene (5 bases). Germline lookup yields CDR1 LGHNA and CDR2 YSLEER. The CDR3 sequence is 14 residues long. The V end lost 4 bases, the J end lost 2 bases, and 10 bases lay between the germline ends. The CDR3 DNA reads TGCGCCAGCAGCCCAAGACAGTACACAGATACGCAGTATTTT. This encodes CASSPRQYTDTQYF.

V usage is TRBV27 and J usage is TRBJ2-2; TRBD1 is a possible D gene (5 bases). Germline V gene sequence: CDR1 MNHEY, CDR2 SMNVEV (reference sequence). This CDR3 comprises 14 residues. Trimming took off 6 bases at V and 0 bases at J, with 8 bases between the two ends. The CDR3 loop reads CASSRQSNTGELFF. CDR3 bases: TGTGCCAGCAGCCGACAGTCGAACACCGGGGAGCTGTTTTTT.

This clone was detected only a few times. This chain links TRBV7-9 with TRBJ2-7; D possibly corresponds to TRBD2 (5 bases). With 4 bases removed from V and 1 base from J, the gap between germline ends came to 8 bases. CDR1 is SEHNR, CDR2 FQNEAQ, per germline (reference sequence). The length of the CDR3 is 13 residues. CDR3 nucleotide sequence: TGTGCCAGCAGCTCCGGGGTGTCCTACGAGCAGTACTTC. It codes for CASSSGVSYEQYF. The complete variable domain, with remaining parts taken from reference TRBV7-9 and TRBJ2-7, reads DTGVSQNPRHKITKRGQNVTFRCDPISEHNRLYWYRQTLGQGPEFLTYFQNEAQLEKSRLLSDRFSAERPKGSFSTLEIQRTEQGDSAMYLCASSSGVSYEQYFGPGTRLTVT.

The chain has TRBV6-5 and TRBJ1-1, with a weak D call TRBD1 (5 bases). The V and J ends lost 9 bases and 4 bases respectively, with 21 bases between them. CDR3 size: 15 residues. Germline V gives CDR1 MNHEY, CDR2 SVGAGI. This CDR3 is CASYRGTLRGTEAFF. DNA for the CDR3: TGTGCCAGTTATAGGGGAACTCTGCGGGGCACTGAAGCTTTCTTT.

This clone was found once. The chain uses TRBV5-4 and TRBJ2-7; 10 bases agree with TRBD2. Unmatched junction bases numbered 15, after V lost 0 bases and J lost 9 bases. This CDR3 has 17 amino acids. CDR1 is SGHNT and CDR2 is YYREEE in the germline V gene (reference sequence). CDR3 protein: CASSLEAGGPKYQTQYF. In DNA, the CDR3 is TGTGCCAGCAGCTTGGAAGCGGGAGGGCCGAAGTACCAGACGCAGTACTTC.

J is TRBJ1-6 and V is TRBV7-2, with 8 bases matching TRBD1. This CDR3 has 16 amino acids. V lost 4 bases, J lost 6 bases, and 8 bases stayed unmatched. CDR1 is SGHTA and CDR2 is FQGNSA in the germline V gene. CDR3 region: CASSSPSRGLNSPLHF. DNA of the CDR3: TGTGCCAGCAGCTCCCCCAGCAGGGGGCTTAATTCACCCCTCCACTTT.

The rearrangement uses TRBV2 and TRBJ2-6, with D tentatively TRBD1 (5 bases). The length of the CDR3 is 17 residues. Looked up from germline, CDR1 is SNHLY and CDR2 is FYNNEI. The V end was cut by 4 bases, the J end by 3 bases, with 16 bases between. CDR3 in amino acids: CASSVQGPTRGANVLTF. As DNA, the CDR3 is TGTGCCAGCAGTGTTCAGGGCCCCACCCGTGGGGCCAACGTCCTGACTTTC.

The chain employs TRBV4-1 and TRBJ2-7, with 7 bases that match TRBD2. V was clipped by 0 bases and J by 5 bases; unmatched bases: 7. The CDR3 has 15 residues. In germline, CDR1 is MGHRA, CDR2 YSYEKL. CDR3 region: CASSQDWPLADEQYF. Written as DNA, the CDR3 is TGCGCCAGCAGCCAAGATTGGCCTCTAGCGGACGAGCAGTACTTC.

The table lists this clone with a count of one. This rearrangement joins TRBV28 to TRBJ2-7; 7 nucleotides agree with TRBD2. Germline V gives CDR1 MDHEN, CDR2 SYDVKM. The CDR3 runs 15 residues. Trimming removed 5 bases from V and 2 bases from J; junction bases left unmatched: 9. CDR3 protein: CASSLPGTTTYEQYF. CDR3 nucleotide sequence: TGTGCCAGCAGTCTGCCCGGGACTACCACCTACGAGCAGTACTTC.

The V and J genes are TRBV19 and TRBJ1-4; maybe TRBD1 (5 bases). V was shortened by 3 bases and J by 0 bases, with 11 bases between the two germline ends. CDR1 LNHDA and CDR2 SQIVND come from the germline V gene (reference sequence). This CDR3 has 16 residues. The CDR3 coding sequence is TGTGCCAGTAGTATCTCTGCGGGGGCAACTAATGAAAAACTGTTTTTT. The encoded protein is CASSISAGATNEKLFF.

The CDR3: CASRAGPNSPLHF. Here the CDR3 DNA reads TGCGCCAGCAGGGCAGGGCCTAATTCACCCCTCCACTTT. The chain uses TRBV5-1 and TRBJ1-6; tentatively, D is TRBD1 (5 bases). This CDR3 comprises 13 residues. V was clipped by 5 bases and J by 6 bases, with 9 bases between them. Germline V gives CDR1 SGHRS, CDR2 YFSETQ.

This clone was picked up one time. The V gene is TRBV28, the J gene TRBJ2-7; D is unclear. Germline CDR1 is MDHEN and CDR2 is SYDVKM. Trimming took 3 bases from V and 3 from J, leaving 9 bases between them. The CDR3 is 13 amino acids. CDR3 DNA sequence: TGTGCCAGCAGTTTCCAACCTAACTACGAGCAGTACTTC. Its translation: CASSFQPNYEQYF.

CDR3 sequence reads: CASSESSTSLDYEQYF. In DNA form, the CDR3 reads TGCGCCAGCAGTGAGTCGTCGACTAGTTTGGACTACGAGCAGTACTTC. V is TRBV10-2 and J is TRBJ2-7; tentatively, D is TRBD2 (6 bases). This CDR3 contains 16 residues. V lost 0 bases and J 3 bases, leaving 15 bases between the germline ends. Looked up from germline, CDR1 is WSHSY and CDR2 is SAAADI.

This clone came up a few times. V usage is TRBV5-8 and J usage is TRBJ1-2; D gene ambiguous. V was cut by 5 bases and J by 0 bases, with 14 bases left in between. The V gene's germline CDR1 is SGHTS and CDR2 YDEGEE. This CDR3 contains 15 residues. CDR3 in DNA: TGTGCCAGCAGTTCCCCCGGGATCTCTAACTATGGCTACACCTTC. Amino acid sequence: CASSSPGISNYGYTF.

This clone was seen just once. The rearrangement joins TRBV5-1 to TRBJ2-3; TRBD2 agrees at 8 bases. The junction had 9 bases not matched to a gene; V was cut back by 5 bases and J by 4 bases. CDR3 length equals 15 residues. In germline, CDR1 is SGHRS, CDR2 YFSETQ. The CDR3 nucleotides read TGCGCCAGCAGTCTTCCCGGGACTAGTCCAGATACGCAGTATTTT. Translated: CASSLPGTSPDTQYF.

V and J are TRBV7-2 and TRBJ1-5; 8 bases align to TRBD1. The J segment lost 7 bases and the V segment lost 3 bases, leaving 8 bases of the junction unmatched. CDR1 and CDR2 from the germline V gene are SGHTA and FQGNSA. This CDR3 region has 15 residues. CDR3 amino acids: CASSFSTGGGQPQHF. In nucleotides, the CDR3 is TGTGCCAGCAGCTTCTCCACAGGGGGAGGACAGCCCCAGCATTTT.

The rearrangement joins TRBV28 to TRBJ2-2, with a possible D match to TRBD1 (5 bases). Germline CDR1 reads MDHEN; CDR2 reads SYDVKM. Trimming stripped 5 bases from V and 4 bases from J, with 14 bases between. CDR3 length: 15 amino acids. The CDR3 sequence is CASSNNRQVTGELFF. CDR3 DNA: TGTGCCAGCAGTAATAACAGGCAGGTCACCGGGGAGCTGTTTTTT.

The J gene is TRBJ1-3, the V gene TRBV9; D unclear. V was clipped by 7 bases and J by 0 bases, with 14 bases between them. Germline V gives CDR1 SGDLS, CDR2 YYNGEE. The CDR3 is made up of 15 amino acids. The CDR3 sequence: CASGAGLSSGNTIYF. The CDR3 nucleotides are TGTGCCAGCGGAGCGGGCCTCAGCTCTGGAAACACCATATATTTT.

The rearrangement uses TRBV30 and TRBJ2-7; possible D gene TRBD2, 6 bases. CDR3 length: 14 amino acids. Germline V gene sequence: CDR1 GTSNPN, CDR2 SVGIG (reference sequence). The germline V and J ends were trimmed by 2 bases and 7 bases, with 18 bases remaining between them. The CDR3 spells CAWSHGTQRGEQYF. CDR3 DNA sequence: TGTGCCTGGAGTCACGGGACTCAGCGAGGAGAGCAGTACTTC.

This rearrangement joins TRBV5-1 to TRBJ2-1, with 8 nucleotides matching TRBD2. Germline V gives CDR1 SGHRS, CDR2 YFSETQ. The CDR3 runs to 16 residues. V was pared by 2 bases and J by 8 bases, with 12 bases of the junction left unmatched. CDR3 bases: TGCGCCAGCAGCTTCCTTTCCGCGGGAGGTTTCTATGAGCAGTTCTTC. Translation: CASSFLSAGGFYEQFF.

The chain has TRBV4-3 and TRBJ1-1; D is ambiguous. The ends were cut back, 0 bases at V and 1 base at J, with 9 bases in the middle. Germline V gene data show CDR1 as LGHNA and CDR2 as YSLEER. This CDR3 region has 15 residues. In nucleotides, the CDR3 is TGCGCCAGCAGCCAAGATCGACTGGCGAACACTGAAGCTTTCTTT. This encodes CASSQDRLANTEAFF.

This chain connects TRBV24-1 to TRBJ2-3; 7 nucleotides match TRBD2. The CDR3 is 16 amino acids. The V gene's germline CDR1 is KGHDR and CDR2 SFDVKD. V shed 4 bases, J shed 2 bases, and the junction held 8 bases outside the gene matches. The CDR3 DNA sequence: TGTGCCACCAGTGAAGGCGGGAGTAGGATCACAGATACGCAGTATTTT. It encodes CATSEGGSRITDTQYF.

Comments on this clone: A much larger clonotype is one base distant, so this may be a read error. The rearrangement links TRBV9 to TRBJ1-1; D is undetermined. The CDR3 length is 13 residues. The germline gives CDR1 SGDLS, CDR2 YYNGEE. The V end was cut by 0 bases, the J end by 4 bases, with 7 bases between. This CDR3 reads CASSVGGFTEAFF. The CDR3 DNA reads TGTGCCAGCAGCGTAGGAGGGTTCACTGAAGCTTTCTTT.

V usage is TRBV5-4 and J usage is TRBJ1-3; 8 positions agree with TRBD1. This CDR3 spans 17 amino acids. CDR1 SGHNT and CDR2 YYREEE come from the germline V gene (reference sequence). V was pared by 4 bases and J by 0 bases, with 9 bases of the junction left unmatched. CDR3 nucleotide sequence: TGTGCCAGCAGCACCGGACAGGGAGTGCACTCTGGAAACACCATATATTTT. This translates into CASSTGQGVHSGNTIYF.

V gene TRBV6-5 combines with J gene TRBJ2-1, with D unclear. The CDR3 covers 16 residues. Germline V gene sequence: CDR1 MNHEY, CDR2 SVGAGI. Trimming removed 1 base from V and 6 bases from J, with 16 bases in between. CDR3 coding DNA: TGTGCCAGCAGTTACTTTCTAGGCGGAAGAGGCAATGAGCAGTTCTTC. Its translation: CASSYFLGGRGNEQFF.

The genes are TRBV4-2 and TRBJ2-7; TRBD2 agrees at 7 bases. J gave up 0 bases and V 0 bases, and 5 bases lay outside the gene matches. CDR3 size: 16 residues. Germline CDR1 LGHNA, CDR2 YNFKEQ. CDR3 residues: CASSQESGDLSYEQYF. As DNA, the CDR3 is TGTGCCAGCAGCCAAGAAAGCGGGGACCTCTCCTACGAGCAGTACTTC.

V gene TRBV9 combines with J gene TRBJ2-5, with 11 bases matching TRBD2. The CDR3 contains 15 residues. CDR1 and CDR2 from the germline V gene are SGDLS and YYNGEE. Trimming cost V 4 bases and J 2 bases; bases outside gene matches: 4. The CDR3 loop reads CASSRTSGQQETQYF. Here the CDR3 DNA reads TGTGCCAGCAGCCGGACTAGCGGGCAGCAAGAGACCCAGTACTTC.

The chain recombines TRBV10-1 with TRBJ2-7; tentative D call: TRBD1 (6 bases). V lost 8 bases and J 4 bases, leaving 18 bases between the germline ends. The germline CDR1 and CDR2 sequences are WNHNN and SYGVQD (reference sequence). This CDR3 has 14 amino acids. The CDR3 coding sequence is TGCGCCAGCCCCCGCTGGGGCCAGGGGTACGAGCAGTACTTC. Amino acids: CASPRWGQGYEQYF.

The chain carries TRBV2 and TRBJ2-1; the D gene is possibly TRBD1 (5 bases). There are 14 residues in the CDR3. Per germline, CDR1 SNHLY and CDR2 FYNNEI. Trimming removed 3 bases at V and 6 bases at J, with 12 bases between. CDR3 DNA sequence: TGTGCCAGCAGTGAGGCCAGGGTGATCAATGAGCAGTTCTTC. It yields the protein CASSEARVINEQFF.

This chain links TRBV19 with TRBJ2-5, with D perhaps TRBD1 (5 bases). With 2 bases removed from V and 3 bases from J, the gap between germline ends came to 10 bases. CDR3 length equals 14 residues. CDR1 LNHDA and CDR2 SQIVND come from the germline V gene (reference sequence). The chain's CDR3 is CASSIQGPEETQYF. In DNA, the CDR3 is TGTGCCAGTAGTATACAGGGCCCCGAAGAGACCCAGTACTTC.

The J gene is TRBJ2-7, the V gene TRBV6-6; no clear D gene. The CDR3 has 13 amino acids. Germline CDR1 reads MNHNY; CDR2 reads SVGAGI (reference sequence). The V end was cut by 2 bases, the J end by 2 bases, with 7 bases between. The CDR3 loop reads CASSYPPAYEQYF. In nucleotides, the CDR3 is TGTGCCAGCAGTTACCCCCCGGCCTACGAGCAGTACTTC.